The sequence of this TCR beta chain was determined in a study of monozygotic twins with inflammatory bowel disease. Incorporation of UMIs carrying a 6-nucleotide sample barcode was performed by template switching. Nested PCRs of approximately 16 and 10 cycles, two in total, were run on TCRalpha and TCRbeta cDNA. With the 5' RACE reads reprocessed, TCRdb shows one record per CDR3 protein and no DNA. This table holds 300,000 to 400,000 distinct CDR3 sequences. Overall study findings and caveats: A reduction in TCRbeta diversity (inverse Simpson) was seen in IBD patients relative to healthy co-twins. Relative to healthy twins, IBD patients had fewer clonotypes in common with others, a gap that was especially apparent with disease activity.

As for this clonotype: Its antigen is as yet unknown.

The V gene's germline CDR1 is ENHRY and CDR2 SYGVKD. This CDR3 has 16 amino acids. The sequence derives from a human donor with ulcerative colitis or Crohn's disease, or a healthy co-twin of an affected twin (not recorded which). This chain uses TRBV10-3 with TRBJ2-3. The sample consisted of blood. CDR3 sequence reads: CAISESTGARTDTQYF.